Below are 15 T cell receptor beta chains sequenced from a single sample in a study of human T cells and chemical hapten exposure. Time point in this sample: patch test 3, about 24 weeks after DPC sensitization. Treatment noted: therapeutic diphenylcyclopropenone sensitization with weekly scalp DPC. TCRdb fed the RACE reads into MiXCR, producing one record per CDR3 protein. The sample consists of 55,000 to 75,000 distinct CDR3 sequences, approximately 13% of them appearing once. The material sequenced was whole blood, taken in connection with sensitization to the hapten diphenylcyclopropenone (DPC). These receptors all stem from a young man with alopecia areata. Some clones in this sample may be carry-over from other donors' samples.

This clonotype came up many times. The rearrangement links TRBV7-6 to TRBJ1-1; no reliable D call. Per germline, CDR1 SGHVS and CDR2 FNYEAQ. V gave up 4 bases and J gave up 2 bases, with 8 bases separating them. This CDR3 has 13 amino acids. The CDR3 DNA is TGTGCCAGCAGCTCTTATCGTAACACTGAAGCTTTCTTT. Translating it yields CASSSYRNTEAFF.

DNA of the CDR3: TGTGCCAGCAGGTCCGGGTCGGGCGAGCAGTACTTC. Its translation: CASRSGSGEQYF. J is TRBJ2-7 and V is TRBV7-9; no clear D. Trimming cost V 6 bases and J 6 bases, with 12 bases left between them. Germline lookup yields CDR1 SEHNR and CDR2 FQNEAQ (reference sequence). This CDR3 has 12 amino acids.

There are many counts of this clonotype. The chain recombines TRBV3-1 with TRBJ1-1, with no clear D. Trimming took 1 base from V and 4 from J, leaving 16 bases between them. This CDR3 region has 16 residues. Germline V CDR1 and CDR2: LGHDT, YNNKEL (reference sequence). DNA of the CDR3: TGTGCCAGCAGCCAAGCGGTTTGGGTGGAGGGCACTGAAGCTTTCTTT. Its translation: CASSQAVWVEGTEAFF.

This chain connects TRBV5-1 to TRBJ1-3; D might be TRBD1 (5 bases). Trimming stripped 4 bases from V and 7 bases from J, with 18 bases between. There are 15 residues in the CDR3. Germline V gene sequence: CDR1 SGHRS, CDR2 YFSETQ. DNA of the CDR3: TGCGCCAGCAGCGGCGGGCAGGGACGGGCCAACACCATATATTTT. It translates to CASSGGQGRANTIYF.

As DNA, the CDR3 is TGCAGTGCTCCCGACAGGGGACCGAGCTATGGCTACACCTTC. Residues: CSAPDRGPSYGYTF. The J gene is TRBJ1-2, the V gene TRBV20-1; 8 nucleotides match TRBD1. This CDR3 has 14 amino acids. Germline trimming cut 5 bases from V and 4 bases from J; bases unmatched to any gene: 9. CDR1 DFQATT and CDR2 SNEGSKA come from the germline V gene (reference sequence).

The V gene is TRBV12-3 or TRBV12-4, the J gene TRBJ1-1, with D possibly being TRBD1 (5 bases). V lost 6 bases to trimming and J lost 0 bases, with 11 bases between them. This CDR3 has 14 residues. CDR3 coding DNA: TGTGCCAGCAGGAGGGACGTCGTGAACACTGAAGCTTTCTTT. Amino acid sequence: CASRRDVVNTEAFF.

This clonotype was counted only a few times. The V gene is TRBV3-2, the J gene TRBJ1-1; the table names TRBD1, a call not compared with the DNA. TRBV3-2 is recorded as a pseudogene. This CDR3 spans 16 amino acids. CDR3 residues: CASRQDPGGQGMSAFF. The DNA of the CDR3 is TGTGCCAGCAGGCAAGACCCGGGGGGACAGGGGATGTCAGCTTTCTTT.

This clonotype was observed a handful of times. The V and J genes are TRBV7-9 and TRBJ1-1, with D perhaps TRBD1 (6 bases). Germline V lookup: CDR1 SEHNR, CDR2 FQNEAQ (reference sequence). The CDR3 is 13 amino acids. V was pared by 6 bases and J by 6 bases, with 14 bases between. CDR3 bases: TGTGCCAGCAGTTTTACAGGGCTCGCTGAAGCTTTCTTT. Protein: CASSFTGLAEAFF.

A remark on this clonotype: This may arise from a read error, as a much more abundant clone is one base away. This chain joins TRBV11-3 and TRBJ2-1; TRBD2 is a possible D gene (6 bases). With 1 base removed from V and 0 bases from J, the gap between germline ends came to 13 bases. Germline V gives CDR1 SGHNT, CDR2 YENEEA. The CDR3 is made up of 17 amino acids. CDR3 residues: CASSLGGGDHSYNEQFF. The DNA of the CDR3 is TGTGCCAGCAGCTTAGGAGGAGGGGACCACTCCTACAATGAGCAGTTCTTC.

This clonotype came up a few times. The chain joins TRBV9 to TRBJ2-7; D possibly uses TRBD1 or TRBD2 (5 bases each). The CDR3 sequence is 14 residues long. Germline V CDR1 and CDR2: SGDLS, YYNGEE. The V end lost 3 bases, the J end lost 2 bases, and 12 bases lay between the germline ends. CDR3 in amino acids: CASSARDGTYEQYF. The CDR3 DNA reads as TGTGCCAGCAGCGCCCGGGACGGCACCTACGAGCAGTACTTC.

As regards this clonotype: One junction end disagrees with the germline gene, perhaps due to a read error. The chain couples TRBV7-6 to TRBJ2-1; tentatively, D is TRBD2 (6 bases). The CDR3 is 16 amino acids. Germline values: CDR1 SGHVS, CDR2 FNYEAQ. Here the CDR3 reads CVSSLGRGSSYNEQFF. The CDR3 coding sequence is TGTGTCAGCAGCTTAGGACGGGGGTCCTCCTACAATGAGCAGTTCTTC.

This clonotype was recorded a few times. The chain couples TRBV7-9 to TRBJ1-5, with 7 bases fitting TRBD1. CDR3 length: 18 amino acids. The V segment lost 5 bases and the J segment 2 bases; nucleotides outside the gene matches: 15. The germline CDR1 and CDR2 sequences are SEHNR and FQNEAQ (reference sequence). The CDR3 DNA is TGTGCCAGCAGCCCGGGGACAGCCCTACTCCTGGGCAATCAGCCCCAGCATTTT. Translation gives CASSPGTALLLGNQPQHF.

This clonotype was counted at least ten times. The chain has TRBV7-9 and TRBJ2-5, with D tentatively TRBD1 (5 bases). Looked up from germline, CDR1 is SEHNR and CDR2 is FQNEAQ (reference sequence). The CDR3 runs to 16 residues. The V and J ends lost 0 bases and 2 bases respectively, with 13 bases between them. The CDR3 DNA follows: TGTGCCAGCAGCTTAGCCCAGGGTGGAGCACAAGAGACCCAGTACTTC. Encoded protein: CASSLAQGGAQETQYF.

This clonotype showed up many times. The V call is TRBV2, the J call TRBJ2-2; TRBD1 agrees at 8 bases. V dropped 4 bases and J dropped 6; count of bases not matched to a gene: 7. This CDR3 spans 15 amino acids. The germline V gene encodes CDR1 SNHLY and CDR2 FYNNEI. CDR3 sequence (DNA): TGTGCCAGCAGTGGGGACAGGATTAGGGCCGGGGAGCTGTTTTTT. Translation: CASSGDRIRAGELFF. Variable domain in full (rest from reference TRBV2 and TRBJ2-2): EPEVTQTPSHQVTQMGQEVILRCVPISNHLYFYWYRQILGQKVEFLVSFYNNEISEKSEIFDDQFSVERPDGSNFTLKIRSTKLEDSAMYFCASSGDRIRAGELFFGEGSRLTVL.

V is TRBV2 and J is TRBJ1-1; D perhaps matches TRBD1 (5 bases). The V gene's germline CDR1 is SNHLY and CDR2 FYNNEI. Trimming stripped 4 bases from V and 3 bases from J, with 12 bases between. The CDR3 spans 14 residues. In nucleotides, the CDR3 is TGTGCCAGCAGTGCCGCAGGGTTTTACACTGAAGCTTTCTTT. Translating gives CASSAAGFYTEAFF.